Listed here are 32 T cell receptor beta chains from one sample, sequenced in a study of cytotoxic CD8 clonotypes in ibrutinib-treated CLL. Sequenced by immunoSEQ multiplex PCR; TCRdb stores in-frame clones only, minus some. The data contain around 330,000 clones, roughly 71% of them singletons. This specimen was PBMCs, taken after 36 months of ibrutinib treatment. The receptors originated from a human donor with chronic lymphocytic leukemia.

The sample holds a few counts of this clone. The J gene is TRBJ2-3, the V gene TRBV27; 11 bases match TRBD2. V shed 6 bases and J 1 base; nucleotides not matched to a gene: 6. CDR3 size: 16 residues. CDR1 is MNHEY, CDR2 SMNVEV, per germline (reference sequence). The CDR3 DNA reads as TGTGCCAGCAGCCTCACTAGCGGGAGTGGCACAGATACGCAGTATTTT. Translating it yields CASSLTSGSGTDTQYF.

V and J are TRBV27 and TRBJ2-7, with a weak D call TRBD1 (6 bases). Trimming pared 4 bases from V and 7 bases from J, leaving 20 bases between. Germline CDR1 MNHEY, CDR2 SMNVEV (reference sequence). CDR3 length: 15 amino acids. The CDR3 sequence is CASSSRTARWVEQYF. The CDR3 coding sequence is TGTGCCAGCAGTTCTCGGACAGCTAGGTGGGTTGAGCAGTACTTC.

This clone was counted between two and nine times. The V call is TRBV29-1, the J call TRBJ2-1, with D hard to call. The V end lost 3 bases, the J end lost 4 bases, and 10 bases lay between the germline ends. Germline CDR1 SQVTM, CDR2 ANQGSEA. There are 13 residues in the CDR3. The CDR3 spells CSVDSNGYNEQFF. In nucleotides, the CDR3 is TGCAGCGTTGACTCCAACGGGTACAATGAGCAGTTCTTC.

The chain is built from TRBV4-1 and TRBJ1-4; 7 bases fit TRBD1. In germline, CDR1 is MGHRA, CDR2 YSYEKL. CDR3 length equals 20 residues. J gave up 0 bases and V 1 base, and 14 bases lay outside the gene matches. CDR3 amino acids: CASSQVTNRGGVATNEKLFF. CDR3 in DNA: TGCGCCAGCAGCCAAGTTACCAACAGGGGTGGGGTTGCAACTAATGAAAAACTGTTTTTT.

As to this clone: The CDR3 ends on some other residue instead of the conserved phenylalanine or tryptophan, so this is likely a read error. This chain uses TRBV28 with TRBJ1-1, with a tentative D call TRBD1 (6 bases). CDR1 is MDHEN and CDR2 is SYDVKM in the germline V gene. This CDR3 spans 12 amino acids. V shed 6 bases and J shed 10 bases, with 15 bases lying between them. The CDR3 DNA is TGTGCCAGCAGGATACAGGGCCTAAGAGCTTTCTCT. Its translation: CASRIQGLRAFS.

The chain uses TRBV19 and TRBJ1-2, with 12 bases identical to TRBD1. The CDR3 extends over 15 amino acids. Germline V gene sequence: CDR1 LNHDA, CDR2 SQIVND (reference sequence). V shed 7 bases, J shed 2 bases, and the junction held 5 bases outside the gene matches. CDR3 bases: TGTGCCAGTATGGGACAGGGGGCTGGGAACTATGGCTACACCTTC. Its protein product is CASMGQGAGNYGYTF.

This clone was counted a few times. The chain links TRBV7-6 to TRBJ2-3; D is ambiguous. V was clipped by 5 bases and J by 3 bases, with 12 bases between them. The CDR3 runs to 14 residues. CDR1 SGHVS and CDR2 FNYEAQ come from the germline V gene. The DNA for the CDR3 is TGTGCCAGCAGCCCATCCACATATACAGATACGCAGTATTTT. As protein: CASSPSTYTDTQYF.

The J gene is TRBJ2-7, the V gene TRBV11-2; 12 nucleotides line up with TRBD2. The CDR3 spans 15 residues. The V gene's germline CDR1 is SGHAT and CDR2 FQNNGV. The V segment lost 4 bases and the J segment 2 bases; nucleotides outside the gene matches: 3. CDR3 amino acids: CASSSRTSGAYEQYF. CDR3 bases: TGTGCCAGCAGCTCCCGGACTAGCGGGGCCTACGAGCAGTACTTC.

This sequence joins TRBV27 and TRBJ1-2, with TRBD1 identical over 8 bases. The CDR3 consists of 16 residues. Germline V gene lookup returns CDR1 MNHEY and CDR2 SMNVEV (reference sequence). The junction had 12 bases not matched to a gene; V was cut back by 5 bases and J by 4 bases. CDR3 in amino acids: CASSPTNRGLGYGYTF. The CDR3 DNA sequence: TGTGCCAGCAGTCCGACCAACAGGGGGTTAGGCTATGGCTACACCTTC.

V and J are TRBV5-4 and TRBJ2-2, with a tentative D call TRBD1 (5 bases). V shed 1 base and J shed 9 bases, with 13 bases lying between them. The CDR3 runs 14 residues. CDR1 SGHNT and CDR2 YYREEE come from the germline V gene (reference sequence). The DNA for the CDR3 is TGTGCCAGCAGCTTGAAGGGGATTCGGCGGGAGCTGTTTTTT. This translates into CASSLKGIRRELFF.

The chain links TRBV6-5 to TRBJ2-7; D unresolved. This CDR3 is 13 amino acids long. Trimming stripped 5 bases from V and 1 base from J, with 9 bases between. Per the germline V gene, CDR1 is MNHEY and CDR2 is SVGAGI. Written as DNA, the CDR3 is TGTGCCAGCAGTGATTTAAGGTCCTACGAGCAGTACTTC. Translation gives CASSDLRSYEQYF.

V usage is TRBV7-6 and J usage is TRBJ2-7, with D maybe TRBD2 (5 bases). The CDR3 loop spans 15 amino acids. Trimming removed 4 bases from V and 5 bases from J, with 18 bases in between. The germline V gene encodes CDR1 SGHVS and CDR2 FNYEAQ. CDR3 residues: CASSSLGLFTDEQYF. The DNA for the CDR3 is TGTGCCAGCAGCTCCCTAGGACTTTTTACAGACGAGCAGTACTTC.

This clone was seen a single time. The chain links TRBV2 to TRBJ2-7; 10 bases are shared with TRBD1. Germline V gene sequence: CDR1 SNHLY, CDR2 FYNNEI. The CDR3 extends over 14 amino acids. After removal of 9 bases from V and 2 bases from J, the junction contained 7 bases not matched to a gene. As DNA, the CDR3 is TGTGCCAGGAAGAGGGACAGGGGAACCTACGAGCAGTACTTC. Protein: CARKRDRGTYEQYF.

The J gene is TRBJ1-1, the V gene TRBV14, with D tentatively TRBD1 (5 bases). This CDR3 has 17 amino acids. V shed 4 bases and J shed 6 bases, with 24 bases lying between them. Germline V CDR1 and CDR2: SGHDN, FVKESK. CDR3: CASSPKRKSKGQAEAFF. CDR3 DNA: TGTGCCAGCAGCCCGAAACGCAAAAGTAAGGGGCAGGCTGAAGCTTTCTTT.

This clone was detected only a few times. For the CDR3, the DNA is TGCGCCAGCACCTCCCTAGGGGGGAGGGCCGGTTTGAACGAGCAGTACTTC. Encoded protein: CASTSLGGRAGLNEQYF. The chain employs TRBV5-1 and TRBJ2-7; perhaps TRBD2 as D (7 bases). V lost 6 bases to trimming and J lost 5 bases, with 27 bases between them. CDR1 is SGHRS and CDR2 is YFSETQ in the germline V gene. There are 17 residues in the CDR3. The variable domain in full, completed from reference TRBV5-1 and TRBJ2-7, reads KAGVTQTPRYLIKTRGQQVTLSCSPISGHRSVSWYQQTPGQGLQFLFEYFSETQRNKGNFPGRFSGRQFSNSRSEMNVSTLELGDSALYLCASTSLGGRAGLNEQYFGPGTRLTVT.

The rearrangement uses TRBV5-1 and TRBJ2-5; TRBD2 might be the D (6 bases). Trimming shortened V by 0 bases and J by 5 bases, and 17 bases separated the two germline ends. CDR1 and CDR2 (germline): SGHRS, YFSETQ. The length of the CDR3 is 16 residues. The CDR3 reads CASSLAGIAATETQYF. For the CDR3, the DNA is TGCGCCAGCAGCTTGGCCGGGATAGCGGCCACCGAGACCCAGTACTTC.

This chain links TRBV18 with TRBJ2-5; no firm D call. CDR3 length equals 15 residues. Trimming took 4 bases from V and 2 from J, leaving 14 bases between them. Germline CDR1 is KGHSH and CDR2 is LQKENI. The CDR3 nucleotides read TGTGCCAGCTCACGCCGCCGTGGACCACAAGAGACCCAGTACTTC. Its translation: CASSRRRGPQETQYF.

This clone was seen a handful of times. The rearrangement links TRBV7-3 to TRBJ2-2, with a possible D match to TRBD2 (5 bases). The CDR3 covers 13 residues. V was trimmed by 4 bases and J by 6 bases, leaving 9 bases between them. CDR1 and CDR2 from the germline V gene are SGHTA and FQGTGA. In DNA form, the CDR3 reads TGTGCCAGCAGCTCAATACTAGCCGGGGAGCTGTTTTTT. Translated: CASSSILAGELFF.

CDR3 sequence (DNA): TGTGCCAGCCGACGGAGATTCAGGGGCACCAATCAGCCCCAGCATTTT. Its protein product is CASRRRFRGTNQPQHF. The genes are TRBV28 and TRBJ1-5; tentatively, D is TRBD1 (6 bases). This CDR3 has 16 residues. Trimming took off 8 bases at V and 3 bases at J, with 20 bases between the two ends. The germline V gene encodes CDR1 MDHEN and CDR2 SYDVKM.

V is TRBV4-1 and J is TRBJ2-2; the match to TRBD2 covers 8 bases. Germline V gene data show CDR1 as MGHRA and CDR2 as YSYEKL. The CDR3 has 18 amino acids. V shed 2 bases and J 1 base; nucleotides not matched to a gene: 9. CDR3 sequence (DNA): TGCGCCAGCAGCCAACCCTCCGGCGGGGGGAGGAACACCGGGGAGCTGTTTTTT. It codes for CASSQPSGGGRNTGELFF.

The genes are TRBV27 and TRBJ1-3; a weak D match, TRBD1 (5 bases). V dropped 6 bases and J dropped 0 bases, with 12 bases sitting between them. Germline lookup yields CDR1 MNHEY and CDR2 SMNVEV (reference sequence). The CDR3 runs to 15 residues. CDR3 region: CASRGTENSGNTIYF. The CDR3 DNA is TGTGCCAGCAGAGGGACTGAGAACTCTGGAAACACCATATATTTT.

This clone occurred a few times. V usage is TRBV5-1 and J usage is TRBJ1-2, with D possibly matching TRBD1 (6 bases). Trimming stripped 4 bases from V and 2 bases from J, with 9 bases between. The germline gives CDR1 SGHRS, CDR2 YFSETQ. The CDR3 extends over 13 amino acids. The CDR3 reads CASSAGANYGYTF. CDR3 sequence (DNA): TGCGCCAGCAGCGCAGGGGCAAACTATGGCTACACCTTC.

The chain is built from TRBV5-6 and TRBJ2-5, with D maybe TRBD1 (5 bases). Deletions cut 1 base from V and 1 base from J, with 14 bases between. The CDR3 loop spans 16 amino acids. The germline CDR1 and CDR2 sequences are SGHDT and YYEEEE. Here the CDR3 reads CASSLRLRVSQETQYF. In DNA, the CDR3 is TGTGCCAGCAGCTTGCGGCTCAGGGTAAGCCAAGAGACCCAGTACTTC. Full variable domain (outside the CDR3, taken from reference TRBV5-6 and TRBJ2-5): DAGVTQSPTHLIKTRGQQVTLRCSPKSGHDTVSWYQQALGQGPQFIFQYYEEEERQRGNFPDRFSGHQFPNYSSELNVNALLLGDSALYLCASSLRLRVSQETQYFGPGTRLLVL.

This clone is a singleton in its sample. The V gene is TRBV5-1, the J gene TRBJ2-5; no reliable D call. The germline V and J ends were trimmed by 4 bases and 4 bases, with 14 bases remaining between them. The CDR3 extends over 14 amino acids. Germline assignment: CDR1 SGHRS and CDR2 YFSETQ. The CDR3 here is CASSAAARPETQYF. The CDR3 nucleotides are TGCGCCAGCAGCGCGGCCGCCCGGCCAGAGACCCAGTACTTC.

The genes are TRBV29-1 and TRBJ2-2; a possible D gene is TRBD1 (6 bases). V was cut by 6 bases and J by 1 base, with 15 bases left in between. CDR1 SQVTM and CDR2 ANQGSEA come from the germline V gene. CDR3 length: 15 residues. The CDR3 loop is CSVAPRDKNTGELFF. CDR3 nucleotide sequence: TGCAGCGTCGCTCCCCGGGACAAGAACACCGGGGAGCTGTTTTTT.

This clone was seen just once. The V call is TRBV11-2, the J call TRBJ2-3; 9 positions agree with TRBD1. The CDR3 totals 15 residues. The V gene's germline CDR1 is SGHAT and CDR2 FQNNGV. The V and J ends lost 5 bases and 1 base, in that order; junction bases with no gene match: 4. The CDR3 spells CASSTYRGRTDTQYF. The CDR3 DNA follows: TGTGCCAGCAGCACGTACAGGGGGCGCACAGATACGCAGTATTTT.

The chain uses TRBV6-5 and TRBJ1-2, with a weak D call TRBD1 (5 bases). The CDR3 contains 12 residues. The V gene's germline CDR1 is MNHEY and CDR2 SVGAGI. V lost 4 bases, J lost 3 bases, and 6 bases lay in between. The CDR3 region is CASSWDDYGYTF. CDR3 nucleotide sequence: TGTGCCAGCAGTTGGGACGACTATGGCTACACCTTC.

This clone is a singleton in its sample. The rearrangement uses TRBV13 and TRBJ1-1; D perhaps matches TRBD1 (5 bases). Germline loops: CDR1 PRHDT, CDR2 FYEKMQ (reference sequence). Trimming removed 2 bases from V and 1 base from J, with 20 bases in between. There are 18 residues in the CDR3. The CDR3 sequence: CASSLTQLIQERNTEAFF. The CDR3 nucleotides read TGTGCCAGCAGCTTAACACAACTCATACAGGAGCGGAACACTGAAGCTTTCTTT.

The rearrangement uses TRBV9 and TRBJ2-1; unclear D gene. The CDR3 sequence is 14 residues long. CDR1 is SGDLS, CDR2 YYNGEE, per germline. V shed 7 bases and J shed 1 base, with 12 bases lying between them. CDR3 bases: TGTGCCAGCCACAGTGCTACTTCCTACAATGAGCAGTTCTTC. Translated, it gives CASHSATSYNEQFF.

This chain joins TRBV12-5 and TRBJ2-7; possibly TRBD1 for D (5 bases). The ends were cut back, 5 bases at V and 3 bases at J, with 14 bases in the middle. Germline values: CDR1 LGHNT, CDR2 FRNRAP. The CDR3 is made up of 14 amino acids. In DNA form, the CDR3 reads TGTGCTAGTGGTGAGGACACTGACTTCTACGAGCAGTACTTC. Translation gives CASGEDTDFYEQYF.

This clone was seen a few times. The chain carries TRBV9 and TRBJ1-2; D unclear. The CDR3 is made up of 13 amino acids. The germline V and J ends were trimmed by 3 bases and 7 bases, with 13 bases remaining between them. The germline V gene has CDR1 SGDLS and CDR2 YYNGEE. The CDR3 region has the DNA TGTGCCAGCAGCGGCCCCTCCTGGTTTGGCTACACCTTC. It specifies CASSGPSWFGYTF.

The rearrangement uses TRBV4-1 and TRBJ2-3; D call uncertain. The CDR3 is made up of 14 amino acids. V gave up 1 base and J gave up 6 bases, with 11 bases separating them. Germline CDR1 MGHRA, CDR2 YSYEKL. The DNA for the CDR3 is TGCGCCAGCAGCCAAGTCGACCGAAGGGATACGCAGTATTTT. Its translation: CASSQVDRRDTQYF.